These 16 T cell receptor beta chains originate from one sample sequenced in a study of blood T cell repertoires in COVID-19. The method was immunoSEQ multiplex PCR; TCRdb's version includes in-frame clones alone and lacks a portion of them. The sample yields about half a million clones, 70% to 90% seen once. Sequenced material: peripheral blood. These receptors were obtained from a human donor in a cohort sampled during active COVID-19.

The sample holds many counts of this clone. This chain links TRBV5-1 with TRBJ2-2; the D gene is possibly TRBD1 (5 bases). CDR1 is SGHRS and CDR2 is YFSETQ in the germline V gene. Trimming removed 8 bases at V and 5 bases at J, with 16 bases between. The length of the CDR3 is 14 residues. The CDR3 region is CASRPTVDTGELFF. In nucleotides, the CDR3 is TGCGCCAGTAGACCGACAGTAGATACCGGGGAGCTGTTTTTT.

This clone was picked up a small number of times. This sequence joins TRBV28 and TRBJ2-7; TRBD2 aligns across 9 bases. Germline loops: CDR1 MDHEN, CDR2 SYDVKM. J lost 6 bases, V lost 3 bases, and 12 bases had no gene match. The CDR3 runs to 16 residues. CDR3 sequence reads: CASSFWREGPEGEQYF. The CDR3 nucleotides are TGTGCCAGCAGTTTTTGGCGGGAGGGCCCTGAAGGCGAGCAGTACTTC. Based on the CDR3 plus reference TRBV28 and TRBJ2-7, the full variable domain is DVKVTQSSRYLVKRTGEKVFLECVQDMDHENMFWYRQDPGLGLRLIYFSYDVKMKEKGDIPEGYSVSREKKERFSLILESASTNQTSMYLCASSFWREGPEGEQYFGPGTRLTVT.

The V and J genes are TRBV4-3 and TRBJ2-5, with D perhaps matching TRBD2 (6 bases). The CDR3 totals 14 residues. V lost 1 base, J lost 5 bases, and 11 bases lay in between. Germline-derived CDR1 and CDR2 are LGHNA and YSLEER. CDR3: CASSQGTSYETQYF. As DNA, the CDR3 is TGCGCCAGCAGCCAAGGTACTAGCTATGAGACCCAGTACTTC.

CDR3 in amino acids: CASSSGDYGYTF. The CDR3 nucleotides are TGTGCCAGCAGCTCAGGCGATTATGGCTACACCTTC. This chain joins TRBV7-2 and TRBJ1-2, with D hard to call. Germline V CDR1 and CDR2: SGHTA, FQGNSA. V gave up 4 bases and J gave up 5 bases, with 8 bases separating them. The CDR3 loop spans 12 amino acids.

The gene calls are TRBV6-1 and TRBJ1-1, with 7 bases aligning to TRBD1. V gave up 8 bases and J gave up 6 bases; unmatched junction bases: 9. The CDR3 consists of 13 residues. CDR1 MNHNS and CDR2 SASEGT come from the germline V gene. As DNA, the CDR3 is TGTGCCAGCGGGCCAGGGGGGTTACCTGAAGCTTTCTTT. As protein: CASGPGGLPEAFF.

The V and J genes are TRBV28 and TRBJ1-2; D is undetermined. Germline V CDR1 and CDR2: MDHEN, SYDVKM. Deletions cut 6 bases from V and 4 bases from J, with 15 bases between. The CDR3 spans 14 residues. CDR3 amino acids: CASRPPGWSYGYTF. CDR3 DNA sequence: TGTGCCAGCAGGCCTCCGGGTTGGAGCTATGGCTACACCTTC.

The rearrangement uses TRBV6-5 and TRBJ1-1, with a possible D match to TRBD1 (5 bases). Germline assignment: CDR1 MNHEY and CDR2 SVGAGI. This CDR3 contains 15 residues. V gave up 0 bases and J gave up 5 bases, with 13 bases separating them. CDR3 in amino acids: CASSYSNGGITEAFF. In DNA, the CDR3 is TGTGCCAGCAGTTACTCGAACGGGGGGATAACTGAAGCTTTCTTT.

For the CDR3, the DNA is TGTGCCAGCAGCAGTGCTTTACCCGGGACTAGCCCTTCCTACGAGCAGTACTTC. Encoded protein: CASSSALPGTSPSYEQYF. V gene TRBV28 combines with J gene TRBJ2-7, with TRBD2 matching 9 bases. The V and J ends lost 6 bases and 1 base, in that order; junction bases with no gene match: 16. Germline V CDR1 and CDR2: MDHEN, SYDVKM. The CDR3 spans 18 residues.

The rearrangement joins TRBV3-1 (or the pseudogene TRBV3-2) to TRBJ2-3, with 13 bases lining up with TRBD2. The CDR3 has 16 residues. Trimming took 1 base from V and 6 from J; bases not matched to a gene: 4. Germline V gene data show CDR1 as LGHDT and CDR2 as YNNKEL (reference sequence). The CDR3 sequence: CASSQGTSGRTDTQYF. CDR3 in DNA: TGTGCCAGCAGCCAAGGGACTAGCGGGAGAACCGATACGCAGTATTTT.

This chain uses TRBV7-3 with TRBJ1-3; the D gene is possibly TRBD1 (6 bases). The CDR3 length is 17 residues. CDR1 and CDR2 from the germline V gene are SGHTA and FQGTGA. Trimming cost V 5 bases and J 4 bases, with 21 bases left between them. The CDR3 is CASSQSPRGAGGNTIYF. CDR3 DNA: TGTGCCAGCAGCCAGTCCCCCCGGGGGGCGGGAGGAAACACCATATATTTT.

This CDR3 is CASSIRADTQYF. The CDR3 bases are TGTGCCAGCAGTATCAGGGCAGATACGCAGTATTTT. The chain employs TRBV12-3 or TRBV12-4 and TRBJ2-3; tentative D call: TRBD1 (5 bases). The CDR3 has 12 residues. The V end lost 5 bases, the J end lost 4 bases, and 7 bases lay between the germline ends.

This clone has a count of ten or more. V usage is TRBV2 and J usage is TRBJ2-5; 16 positions match TRBD2. The CDR3 has 19 amino acids. CDR1 SNHLY and CDR2 FYNNEI come from the germline V gene. J was trimmed by 2 bases and V by 3 bases; bases with no gene match: 9. CDR3 sequence: CASSDVGLAGGPRQETQYF. The CDR3 DNA reads TGTGCCAGCAGTGACGTGGGACTAGCGGGAGGGCCACGGCAAGAGACCCAGTACTTC.

V usage is TRBV13 and J usage is TRBJ2-3; D is perhaps TRBD2 (7 bases). V lost 5 bases, J lost 4 bases, and 10 bases lay in between. This CDR3 is built from 13 residues. The V gene's germline CDR1 is PRHDT and CDR2 FYEKMQ (reference sequence). CDR3 residues: CASSQGGADTQYF. CDR3 nucleotides: TGTGCCAGCAGCCAAGGGGGGGCAGATACGCAGTATTTT.

This clone came up once. The genes are TRBV19 and TRBJ2-3, with 7 bases lining up with TRBD2. With 6 bases clipped from V and 7 bases from J, the junction kept 13 bases outside the gene matches. Germline assignment: CDR1 LNHDA and CDR2 SQIVND (reference sequence). The CDR3 spans 15 residues. The CDR3 region is CASSLAETPSHTQYF. The DNA of the CDR3 is TGTGCCAGTAGCCTAGCGGAGACCCCAAGTCATACGCAGTATTTT.

This clone turned up a few times. This chain joins TRBV5-1 and TRBJ2-2; tentatively, D is TRBD2 (5 bases). The CDR3 loop spans 17 amino acids. Germline lookup yields CDR1 SGHRS and CDR2 YFSETQ. V was trimmed by 4 bases and J by 4 bases, leaving 20 bases between them. CDR3 amino acids: CASSTSLRELSTGELFF. CDR3 DNA sequence: TGCGCCAGCAGCACCTCTTTAAGGGAGTTGAGCACCGGGGAGCTGTTTTTT. The full variable domain, in which reference TRBV5-1 and TRBJ2-2 provide the parts outside the CDR3, is KAGVTQTPRYLIKTRGQQVTLSCSPISGHRSVSWYQQTPGQGLQFLFEYFSETQRNKGNFPGRFSGRQFSNSRSEMNVSTLELGDSALYLCASSTSLRELSTGELFFGEGSRLTVL.

The rearrangement uses TRBV28 and TRBJ1-2, with 9 nucleotides matching TRBD1. Unmatched junction bases numbered 8, after V lost 6 bases and J lost 9 bases. The CDR3 has 13 residues. The germline V gene has CDR1 MDHEN and CDR2 SYDVKM. This chain's CDR3 is CASSPGQGLSYTF. The CDR3 bases are TGTGCCAGCAGCCCGGGACAGGGTTTGAGCTACACCTTC.